The entry below describes one TCR beta chain. Its matching antigen is unknown. The data derive from a study of shared clonotypes between healthy human individuals. Findings of the study overall: Rarefaction demonstrated incomplete sorted-subset sequencing despite large depth.

Trimming took 5 bases from V and 6 from J; bases not matched to a gene: 7. Germline V gene data show CDR1 as LNHDA and CDR2 as SQIVND (reference sequence). The CDR3 contains 15 residues. The table came from immunoSEQ multiplex PCR; TCRdb's copy has only in-frame clones and leaves some out. The sample has a few million clones; about 92% are singletons. The sequenced material came from naive CD4+ T cells sorted from blood. As to subset: CD45RA+ positively selected. The chain links TRBV19 to TRBJ2-1, with TRBD1 matching over 10 bases. The clonotype originates from a man between 18 and 29 years old in good health. The CDR3 protein is CASSGDRGGTNEQFF. The CDR3 region has the DNA TGTGCCAGTAGTGGGGACAGGGGAGGAACCAATGAGCAGTTCTTC.